The rows below give T cell receptor beta chains drawn from one sample of a study of Ad26.COV2.S vaccination and SARS-CoV-2 variants. TCRdb's table, derived via immunoSEQ multiplex PCR, lists solely in-frame clones and lacks some. The sample yields some 320,000 clones, around 81% seen once. This sample comprised peripheral blood, obtained in a trial of Ad26.COV2.S vaccine versus placebo. Every receptor here comes from a person aged 18 to 65 who received the Ad26.COV2.S COVID-19 vaccine or a placebo. CDR3s include the opening cysteine and the closing phenylalanine or tryptophan. The order of the fields is D gene, J gene, V gene, CDR3 DNA, CDR3 protein. The D gene is left open where the match is weak.

>.|TRBJ1-6|TRBV4-1
TGCGCCAGCAGCCAACAGGGAGGAAATTCACCCCTCCACTTT
CASSQQGGNSPLHF
>.|TRBJ2-1|TRBV27
TGTGCCAGCAGTTTATTCAAATCTGGCGGTGAGCAGTTCTTC
CASSLFKSGGEQFF
>.|TRBJ1-6|TRBV19
TGTGCCAGTAGTATCATCCTGTCGCCCGCGAGAAATTCACCCCTCCACTTT
CASSIILSPARNSPLHF
>.|TRBJ2-3|TRBV28
TGTGCCAGCAGTTCGAGGGTAGATACGCAGTATTTT
CASSSRVDTQYF
>TRBD1|TRBJ2-7|TRBV5-4
TGTGCCAGCAGCTTTACGACAGGGGGCTCCTACGAGCAGTACTTC
CASSFTTGGSYEQYF
>.|TRBJ1-1|TRBV2
TGTGCCAGCAGATTAGGGGCCGTGAACACTGAAGCTTTCTTT
CASRLGAVNTEAFF
>.|TRBJ1-4|TRBV13
TGTGCCAGCAGCTTAGGGGCAGGCCTGAATGAAAAACTGTTTTTT
CASSLGAGLNEKLFF
>TRBD1|TRBJ2-7|TRBV5-1
TGCGCCAGCAGCGGGGGACAGGGCTACGAGCAGTACTTC
CASSGGQGYEQYF
>TRBD1|TRBJ2-3|TRBV5-1
TGCGCCAGCAGCCCCGGACAGGTCAGGGATACGCAGTATTTT
CASSPGQVRDTQYF
>TRBD2|TRBJ2-3|TRBV9
TGTGCCAGCAGCCTTACCTCCGGGGGGGCCGTTGTGAGTTTGGATTTT
CASSLTSGGAVVSLDF
>.|TRBJ2-6|TRBV2
TGTGCCAGCTCTACTGAGGGGGCCAACGTCCTGACTTTC
CASSTEGANVLTF